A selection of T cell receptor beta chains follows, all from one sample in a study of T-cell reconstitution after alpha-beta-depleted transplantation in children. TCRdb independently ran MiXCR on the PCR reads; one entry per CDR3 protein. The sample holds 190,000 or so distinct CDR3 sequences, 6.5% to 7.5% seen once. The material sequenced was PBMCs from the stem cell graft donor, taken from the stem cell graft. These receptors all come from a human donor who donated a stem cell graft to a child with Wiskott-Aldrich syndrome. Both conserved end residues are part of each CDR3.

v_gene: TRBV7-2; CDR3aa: CASSTQTGGRGTQYF
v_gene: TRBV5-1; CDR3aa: CASRWGGVSTEAFF
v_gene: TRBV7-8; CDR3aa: CASSSRFSYEQYF
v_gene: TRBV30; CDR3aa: CAWSRRVADEQFF
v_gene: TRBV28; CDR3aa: CASSPTYLYGYTF
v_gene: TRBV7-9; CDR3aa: CASSLHTNEKLFF
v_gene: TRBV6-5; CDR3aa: CASSYSLIRQETQYF
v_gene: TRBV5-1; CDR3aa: CATTRDISYNEQFF
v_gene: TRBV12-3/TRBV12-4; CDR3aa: CASRGGPRREQYF
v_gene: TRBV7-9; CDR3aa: CASSTSPGGEKLFF
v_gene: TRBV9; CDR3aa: CASSPTSTDTQYF
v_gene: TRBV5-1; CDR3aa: CASSLGNPYEQYF
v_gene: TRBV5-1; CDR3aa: CASSFRDRSSTDTQYF
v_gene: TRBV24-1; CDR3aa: CATSSSGWDQPQHF
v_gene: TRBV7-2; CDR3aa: CASSLERTDTQYF
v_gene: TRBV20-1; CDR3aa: CSAIFSSYEQYF
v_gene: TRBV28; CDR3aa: CASSSTGGYNQPQHF
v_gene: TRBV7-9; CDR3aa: CASRGGWEDTQYF
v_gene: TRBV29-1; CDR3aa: CSGTGPGEAFF
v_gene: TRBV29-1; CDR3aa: CSVGNGQPQHF
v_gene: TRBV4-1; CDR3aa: CASSQIGEGGSNQPQHF
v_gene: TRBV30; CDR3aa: CAWSPGPYNEQFF
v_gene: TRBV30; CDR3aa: CAWSFGTGGWTGELFF
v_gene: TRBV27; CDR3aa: CASGGTDSNYGYTF
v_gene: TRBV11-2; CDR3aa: CASSSPKGLAGVGDTQYF
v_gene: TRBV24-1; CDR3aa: CATSDSTGKKGRQETQYF
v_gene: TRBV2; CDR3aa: CASSGGAGGTEAFF
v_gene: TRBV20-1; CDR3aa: CSARDAGFEQYF
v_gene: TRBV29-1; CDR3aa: CSVLFPQFF
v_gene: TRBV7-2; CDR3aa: CASSTWTGNTDTQYF
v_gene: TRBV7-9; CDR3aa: CASSHDSPGGNSPLHF
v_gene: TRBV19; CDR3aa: CASTQLLLGTDTQYF
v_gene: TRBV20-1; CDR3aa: CSAREVTVYNEQFF
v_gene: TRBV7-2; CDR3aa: CASSLLRSNYGYTF
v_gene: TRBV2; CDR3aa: CASSENIGAAEAFF
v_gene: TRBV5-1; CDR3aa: CASSSTSGGGNTEAFF
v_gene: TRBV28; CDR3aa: CATIGLGYVGEQYF
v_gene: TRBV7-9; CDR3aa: CASSLPTPGLAFEQFF
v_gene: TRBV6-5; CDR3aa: CASSPIAGGPLDTQYF
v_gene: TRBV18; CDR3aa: CASSQSGGTSGYEQYF
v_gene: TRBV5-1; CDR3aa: CASSSSVLGASYEQYF
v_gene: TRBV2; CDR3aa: CASSPGTRGWNTEAFF
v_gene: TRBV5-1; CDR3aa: CASSPDRGDQPQHF
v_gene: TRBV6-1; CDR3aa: CASRPQGGLNEQFF
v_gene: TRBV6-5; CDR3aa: CASSYKVAGGQHEQYF
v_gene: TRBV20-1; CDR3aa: CSAIDPGQSLEQYF
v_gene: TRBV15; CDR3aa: CATQTGIRTDTQYF
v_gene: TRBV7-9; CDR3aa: CASSLSDSTDTQYF
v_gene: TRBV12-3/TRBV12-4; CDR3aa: CASRPGQSSSPLHF
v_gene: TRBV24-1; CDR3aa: CATSGGGAFATGELFF